The following is a T cell receptor (beta chain) sequence with its context. The sample is drawn from a study of blood T cell repertoires in COVID-19. Across the whole study: Samples of COVID-19 (acute and convalescent) were obtained from the United States, Italy and Spain. From T cells, B-cell-depleted T cells, or PBMCs came the material, which was cDNA or gDNA.

Trimming pared 4 bases from V and 5 bases from J, leaving 20 bases between. Germline lookup yields CDR1 SNHLY and CDR2 FYNNEI. This CDR3 has 16 residues. In the study's own analysis: Reference gene primer amplification gave estimated nucleated cell counts. Only in-frame clones appear in the TCRdb table, and some are missing; sequencing was by immunoSEQ multiplex PCR. V and J calls and clone size are given by that table; D and trimming were obtained from the DNA. The repertoire consists of a few hundred thousand clones, with around 81% occurring once and the leading ten covering about 2.9%. The sequenced sample consisted of peripheral blood. The clonotype comes from a woman aged 25 to 39 who had recovered from COVID-19. The genes are TRBV2 and TRBJ2-5; possible D gene TRBD2, 6 bases. The chain's CDR3 is CASSGGAGKGMETQYF. The CDR3 DNA sequence: TGTGCCAGCAGTGGGGGAGCGGGTAAGGGGATGGAGACCCAGTACTTC. The whole variable domain, filled in from reference TRBV2 and TRBJ2-5, reads EPEVTQTPSHQVTQMGQEVILRCVPISNHLYFYWYRQILGQKVEFLVSFYNNEISEKSEIFDDQFSVERPDGSNFTLKIRSTKLEDSAMYFCASSGGAGKGMETQYFGPGTRLLVL.